The 21 T cell receptor beta chains below all came from one sample that was sequenced in a study of T cell changes during pregnancy in multiple sclerosis. Assay: immunoSEQ multiplex PCR; the TCRdb copy retains only in-frame clones and omits some. In the table there are about 58,000 clones, around 90% of which are singletons. The source was CD4+ T cells from peripheral blood mononuclear cells, collected after pregnancy. The receptors come from a female donor in good health, enrolled as a control in a pregnancy study.

This clone was picked up one time. J is TRBJ1-6 and V is TRBV9; a possible D gene is TRBD1 (5 bases). The CDR3 is 15 amino acids. Germline V gives CDR1 SGDLS, CDR2 YYNGEE. Trimming stripped 4 bases from V and 10 bases from J, with 18 bases between. CDR3: CASSMTGGYGSPLHF. In DNA form, the CDR3 reads TGTGCCAGCAGCATGACGGGGGGGTACGGATCACCCCTCCACTTT. The full variable domain, with the rest looked up from reference TRBV9 and TRBJ1-6, is DSGVTQTPKHLITATGQRVTLRCSPRSGDLSVYWYQQSLDQGLQFLIQYYNGEERAKGNILERFSAQQFPDLHSELNLSSLELGDSALYFCASSMTGGYGSPLHFGNGTRLTVT.

The chain uses TRBV4-1 and TRBJ1-1; TRBD1 aligns across 8 bases. The CDR3 length is 14 residues. Per the germline V gene, CDR1 is MGHRA and CDR2 is YSYEKL. V shed 3 bases and J 7 bases; nucleotides not matched to a gene: 7. In DNA, the CDR3 is TGCGCCAGCAGCCACCGGGACAGGCCCCGTGAAGCTTTCTTT. This codes for CASSHRDRPREAFF.

This rearrangement joins TRBV12-5 to TRBJ1-3; 9 nucleotides align to TRBD1. The germline V gene encodes CDR1 LGHNT and CDR2 FRNRAP. The CDR3 is 16 residues long. J was trimmed by 0 bases and V by 5 bases; bases with no gene match: 5. The CDR3 reads CASGLGQGFSGNTIYF. In DNA, the CDR3 is TGTGCTAGTGGTCTGGGACAGGGTTTCTCTGGAAACACCATATATTTT.

The chain employs TRBV4-3 and TRBJ1-5; 7 nucleotides agree with TRBD1. V gave up 3 bases and J gave up 3 bases; unmatched junction bases: 11. Germline V CDR1 and CDR2: LGHNA, YSLEER. The CDR3 sequence is 17 residues long. CDR3: CASSQSTGTDVNQPQHF. The CDR3 region has the DNA TGCGCCAGCAGCCAGTCCACCGGGACAGACGTCAATCAGCCCCAGCATTTT.

V and J are TRBV9 and TRBJ2-6, with D uncertain. The V gene lost 0 bases and the J gene lost 0 bases, with 7 bases spanning the gap. CDR1 and CDR2 (germline): SGDLS, YYNGEE. This CDR3 contains 16 residues. Written as DNA, the CDR3 is TGTGCCAGCAGCGTAGGGGCTACCTCTGGGGCCAACGTCCTGACTTTC. It specifies CASSVGATSGANVLTF.

The sample holds a few counts of this clone. V and J are TRBV19 and TRBJ2-2; 7 bases are shared with TRBD1. CDR1 LNHDA and CDR2 SQIVND come from the germline V gene (reference sequence). V was pared by 5 bases and J by 0 bases, with 3 bases of the junction left unmatched. The CDR3 runs to 15 residues. CDR3 amino acids: CASSPGTANTGELFF. CDR3 nucleotides: TGTGCCAGTAGTCCTGGGACAGCGAACACCGGGGAGCTGTTTTTT.

This chain connects TRBV7-2 to TRBJ2-7, with D uncertain. The germline V and J ends were trimmed by 5 bases and 4 bases, with 15 bases remaining between them. The germline gives CDR1 SGHTA, CDR2 FQGNSA. The CDR3 has 14 residues. The CDR3 protein is CASSPSSPPYEQYF. As DNA, the CDR3 is TGTGCCAGCAGCCCCTCGAGCCCTCCTTACGAGCAGTACTTC. Variable domain in full (rest from reference TRBV7-2 and TRBJ2-7): GAGVSQSPSNKVTEKGKDVELRCDPISGHTALYWYRQSLGQGLEFLIYFQGNSAPDKSGLPSDRFSAERTGGSVSTLTIQRTQQEDSAVYLCASSPSSPPYEQYFGPGTRLTVT.

The J gene is TRBJ2-5, the V gene TRBV4-2; 7 bases agree with TRBD1. Unmatched junction bases numbered 6, after V lost 1 base and J lost 1 base. Germline V gives CDR1 LGHNA, CDR2 YNFKEQ. The CDR3 totals 16 residues. The CDR3 is CASSQAGRQGQETQYF. The CDR3 DNA is TGTGCCAGCAGCCAAGCCGGACGACAGGGCCAAGAGACCCAGTACTTC.

This chain links TRBV30 with TRBJ1-6; maybe TRBD1 (6 bases). V was cut by 7 bases and J by 6 bases, with 19 bases left in between. The CDR3 loop spans 15 amino acids. Germline V gene data show CDR1 as GTSNPN and CDR2 as SVGIG (reference sequence). The CDR3, as DNA: TGTGCCTTCCGGACCGGGACATTCGGTAATTCACCCCTCCACTTT. Translating it yields CAFRTGTFGNSPLHF.

Written as DNA, the CDR3 is TGTGCCAGCAGCCCGAGAGGGGGGGCCAATGAAAAACTGTTTTTT. It encodes CASSPRGGANEKLFF. V is TRBV7-2 and J is TRBJ1-4, with D possibly matching TRBD1 (6 bases). V dropped 5 bases and J dropped 5 bases, with 15 bases sitting between them. The CDR3 spans 15 residues. Per germline, CDR1 SGHTA and CDR2 FQGNSA. Full variable domain (rest looked up from reference TRBV7-2 and TRBJ1-4): GAGVSQSPSNKVTEKGKDVELRCDPISGHTALYWYRQSLGQGLEFLIYFQGNSAPDKSGLPSDRFSAERTGGSVSTLTIQRTQQEDSAVYLCASSPRGGANEKLFFGSGTQLSVL.

V is TRBV10-3 and J is TRBJ2-2, with D tentatively TRBD1 (7 bases). The ends were cut back, 4 bases at V and 4 bases at J, with 10 bases in the middle. Germline V CDR1 and CDR2: ENHRY, SYGVKD. The CDR3 is 14 residues long. In nucleotides, the CDR3 is TGTGCCATCAGTGGACAGGGAGGCACCGGGGAGCTGTTTTTT. This sequence encodes CAISGQGGTGELFF.

The chain couples TRBV18 to TRBJ2-7, with D perhaps matching TRBD2 (5 bases). This CDR3 spans 13 amino acids. Trimming cost V 2 bases and J 0 bases, with 5 bases left between them. The germline gives CDR1 KGHSH, CDR2 LQKENI. The CDR3 sequence is CASSPGSSYEQYF. The CDR3 nucleotides read TGTGCCAGCTCACCAGGGAGCTCCTACGAGCAGTACTTC.

The V call is TRBV11-1, the J call TRBJ2-3, with 7 bases identical to TRBD2. After removal of 4 bases from V and 4 bases from J, the junction contained 20 bases not matched to a gene. Germline loops: CDR1 SGHAT, CDR2 FQDESV (reference sequence). This CDR3 has 19 residues. This CDR3 reads CASSSHPRVSGEFSDTQYF. In DNA form, the CDR3 reads TGTGCCAGCAGCTCCCACCCCAGGGTGAGCGGGGAATTTTCAGATACGCAGTATTTT.

The chain combines TRBV18 with TRBJ1-5; D is uncertain. The ends were cut back, 3 bases at V and 5 bases at J, with 8 bases in the middle. The CDR3 runs to 13 residues. Germline CDR1 reads KGHSH; CDR2 reads LQKENI. The CDR3 region is CASSPESYQPQHF. In DNA form, the CDR3 reads TGTGCCAGCTCACCGGAGTCTTATCAGCCCCAGCATTTT.

V usage is TRBV5-4 and J usage is TRBJ2-7; tentatively, D is TRBD2 (7 bases). Germline lookup yields CDR1 SGHNT and CDR2 YYREEE (reference sequence). The CDR3 consists of 15 residues. Trimming cost V 2 bases and J 4 bases, with 16 bases left between them. Here the CDR3 reads CASSFSGTKLYEQYF. The CDR3 nucleotides are TGTGCCAGCAGCTTCAGCGGGACAAAACTTTACGAGCAGTACTTC.

This clone was found once. The chain couples TRBV6-1 to TRBJ1-2; D gene ambiguous. Deletions cut 1 base from V and 5 bases from J, with 8 bases between. The CDR3 consists of 13 residues. Per the germline V gene, CDR1 is MNHNS and CDR2 is SASEGT. The CDR3 sequence: CASSEGQDYGYTF. The CDR3 bases are TGTGCCAGCAGTGAAGGACAAGATTATGGCTACACCTTC.

This sequence joins TRBV4-2 and TRBJ2-3; 10 positions match TRBD2. In germline, CDR1 is LGHNA, CDR2 YNFKEQ. This CDR3 is 18 amino acids long. V dropped 1 base and J dropped 6; count of bases not matched to a gene: 13. This CDR3 reads CASSQGLLAGPSGDTQYF. DNA of the CDR3: TGTGCCAGCAGCCAAGGTCTACTAGCGGGGCCTTCCGGGGATACGCAGTATTTT.

Of note for this clone: One junction end does not reproduce the germline sequence, and a read error may be involved. The J gene is TRBJ2-3, the V gene TRBV2; the D gene is possibly TRBD1 (5 bases). The CDR3 is 14 amino acids. Germline CDR1 reads SNHLY; CDR2 reads FYNNEI. CDR3 region: CASIEQGATDTQYF. Written as DNA, the CDR3 is TGTGCCAGCATTGAACAAGGGGCCACAGATACGCAGTATTTT.

The chain couples TRBV25-1 to TRBJ1-2; 8 bases fit TRBD1. The V segment lost 8 bases and the J segment 11 bases; nucleotides outside the gene matches: 13. The germline V gene encodes CDR1 MGHDK and CDR2 SYGVNS. This CDR3 is 13 amino acids long. CDR3 loop: CASGRGGTGGYTF. The CDR3 bases are TGTGCCAGCGGGCGGGGCGGGACAGGTGGTTACACCTTC.

The J gene is TRBJ2-7, the V gene TRBV11-2; no reliable D call. Germline V gene sequence: CDR1 SGHAT, CDR2 FQNNGV. This CDR3 region has 14 residues. Trimming took off 4 bases at V and 2 bases at J, with 12 bases between the two ends. CDR3 in DNA: TGTGCCAGCAGCTCCCTGCGGTTCCCCTACGAGCAGTACTTC. Protein sequence: CASSSLRFPYEQYF.

This clone was counted between two and nine times. The rearrangement joins TRBV25-1 to TRBJ1-1; possibly TRBD1 for D (5 bases). Trimming shortened V by 5 bases and J by 2 bases, and 9 bases separated the two germline ends. Germline V gene data show CDR1 as MGHDK and CDR2 as SYGVNS. The CDR3 is made up of 13 amino acids. Here the CDR3 reads CASSLTANTEAFF. The CDR3 coding sequence is TGTGCCAGCAGTCTGACAGCAAACACTGAAGCTTTCTTT.